One sample yielded the 3 T cell receptor beta chains listed below, sequenced in a study of tumor and adjacent non-tumor tissue in lung cancer. A modified ARM-PCR protocol with three rounds of nested PCR amplified TCRbeta. TCRdb passed the multiplex PCR reads through MiXCR, listing each CDR3 protein once. In the table there are about 76,000 distinct CDR3 sequences, under 70% of which are singletons. This sample's RNA came from whole unsorted tissue. The sample comprised lung tumor tissue. The receptors were sampled from a woman in her 70s with non-small cell lung cancer.

The sample holds a few counts of this clonotype. The V call is TRBV30, the J call TRBJ2-1; D not certain. V lost 2 bases and J 9 bases, leaving 11 bases between the germline ends. The CDR3 extends over 12 amino acids. Looked up from germline, CDR1 is GTSNPN and CDR2 is SVGIG (reference sequence). The CDR3 DNA reads as TGTGCCTGGAGTAAACCAGCATTTGAGCAGTTCTTC. Translated: CAWSKPAFEQFF.

The V call is TRBV29-1, the J call TRBJ2-5; perhaps TRBD1 as D (6 bases). CDR1 and CDR2 (germline): SQVTM, ANQGSEA. The length of the CDR3 is 14 residues. The CDR3 bases are TGCAGTGGTTCCGGGACATGGGATCAAGAGACCCAGTACTTC. Translated, it gives CSGSGTWDQETQYF.

In the case of this clonotype: No conserved phenylalanine or tryptophan is present at the end of the CDR3, so a read error is the likely explanation. The chain couples TRBV29-1 to TRBJ2-7, with D perhaps given as TRBD1 or TRBD2 (5 bases each). The CDR3 is made up of 12 amino acids. From germline, CDR1 is SQVTM and CDR2 ANQGSEA. Trimming stripped 6 bases from V and 9 bases from J, with 18 bases between. The CDR3 protein is CSVTLLGDGQYL. The CDR3 DNA reads TGCAGCGTCACGTTGCTGGGGGACGGGCAGTACCTC.